Below, 16 T cell receptor beta chains from the same sample are listed, as sequenced in a study of cytomegalovirus exposure and HLA in healthy donors. The PCR ran on 60 Vbeta and 13 Jbeta primers. Method: immunoSEQ multiplex PCR; TCRdb's copy keeps in-frame clones and lacks some. With approximately 190,000 clones in the sample, the ten largest clones hold roughly 0.74%. Source material: PBMCs. Receptor source: a boy aged 10-17 years in good health and CMV-seronegative.

The gene calls are TRBV7-6 and TRBJ2-1; TRBD1 aligns across 7 bases. This CDR3 has 14 residues. V was clipped by 6 bases and J by 4 bases; unmatched bases: 6. The germline CDR1 and CDR2 sequences are SGHVS and FNYEAQ. The CDR3 spells CASSRRDRYNEQFF. CDR3 nucleotide sequence: TGTGCCAGCAGTCGTCGGGACAGATACAATGAGCAGTTCTTC. Variable domain in full (rest from reference TRBV7-6 and TRBJ2-1): GAGVSQSPRYKVTKRGQDVALRCDPISGHVSLYWYRQALGQGPEFLTYFNYEAQQDKSGLPNDRFSAERPEGSISTLTIQRTEQRDSAMYRCASSRRDRYNEQFFGPGTRLTVL.

As concerns this clone: Other DNA sequences in the same sample also yield this CDR3. The chain combines TRBV9 with TRBJ1-1; the D gene is possibly TRBD1 (6 bases). The length of the CDR3 is 12 residues. Germline V gene data show CDR1 as SGDLS and CDR2 as YYNGEE. Trimming shortened V by 3 bases and J by 5 bases, and 8 bases separated the two germline ends. CDR3 sequence: CASSGQGTEAFF. The CDR3 DNA reads as TGTGCCAGCAGCGGGCAGGGGACTGAAGCTTTCTTT. The variable domain in full, completed from reference TRBV9 and TRBJ1-1, reads DSGVTQTPKHLITATGQRVTLRCSPRSGDLSVYWYQQSLDQGLQFLIQYYNGEERAKGNILERFSAQQFPDLHSELNLSSLELGDSALYFCASSGQGTEAFFGQGTRLTVV.

The J gene is TRBJ1-1, the V gene TRBV7-2; possibly TRBD1 for D (5 bases). Germline CDR1 reads SGHTA; CDR2 reads FQGNSA. V was pared by 4 bases and J by 1 base, with 10 bases between. This CDR3 spans 14 amino acids. Here the CDR3 DNA reads TGTGCCAGCAGCTATACCACAGGGAACACTGAAGCTTTCTTT. This gives the protein CASSYTTGNTEAFF.

J is TRBJ2-2 and V is TRBV7-2; a possible D gene is TRBD2 (5 bases). CDR1 and CDR2 (germline): SGHTA, FQGNSA. This CDR3 is built from 15 residues. With 5 bases removed from V and 1 base from J, the gap between germline ends came to 11 bases. The CDR3 DNA follows: TGTGCCAGCAGCCCTAGCTGGCAGAACACCGGGGAGCTGTTTTTT. It yields the protein CASSPSWQNTGELFF.

The V gene is TRBV10-3, the J gene TRBJ1-1; 9 positions agree with TRBD1. The CDR3 has 14 amino acids. The V segment lost 7 bases and the J segment 5 bases; nucleotides outside the gene matches: 8. CDR1 and CDR2 from the germline V gene are ENHRY and SYGVKD. CDR3 amino acids: CAITPGQGRTEAFF. CDR3 in DNA: TGTGCCATCACCCCGGGACAGGGAAGGACTGAAGCTTTCTTT.

V is TRBV7-6 and J is TRBJ1-5; 7 nucleotides agree with TRBD1. Germline values: CDR1 SGHVS, CDR2 FNYEAQ. The CDR3 spans 17 residues. J lost 3 bases, V lost 5 bases, and 13 bases had no gene match. The CDR3 nucleotides are TGTGCCAGCAGCCAGCATTCCGGGACAGCCGTCAATCAGCCCCAGCATTTT. Protein sequence: CASSQHSGTAVNQPQHF.

This chain links TRBV5-1 with TRBJ2-3; 8 nucleotides align to TRBD1. The junction had 8 bases not matched to a gene; V was cut back by 4 bases and J by 4 bases. The germline gives CDR1 SGHRS, CDR2 YFSETQ. The CDR3 runs 15 residues. CDR3 coding DNA: TGCGCCAGCAGCACCTGGACAGGGCTGCCAGATACGCAGTATTTT. Its translation is CASSTWTGLPDTQYF.

The rearrangement joins TRBV7-3 to TRBJ2-3; a weak D match, TRBD2 (6 bases). The germline V and J ends were trimmed by 6 bases and 2 bases, with 18 bases remaining between them. CDR1 SGHTA and CDR2 FQGTGA come from the germline V gene. The CDR3 totals 16 residues. CDR3 in DNA: TGTGCCAGCAGTCCCCATGGGGCGGGGAACACAGATACGCAGTATTTT. This codes for CASSPHGAGNTDTQYF.

The V call is TRBV28, the J call TRBJ1-1; 8 bases map to TRBD1. Trimming took 7 bases from V and 4 from J; bases not matched to a gene: 8. Germline V gene lookup returns CDR1 MDHEN and CDR2 SYDVKM. The CDR3 covers 14 residues. The CDR3 here is CASIYQGAGTEAFF. The CDR3 DNA follows: TGTGCCAGCATCTACCAGGGGGCTGGCACTGAAGCTTTCTTT.

V is TRBV11-2 and J is TRBJ2-1; D uncertain. Germline lookup yields CDR1 SGHAT and CDR2 FQNNGV. The CDR3 runs to 17 residues. V lost 4 bases and J lost 0, with 16 bases in between. The CDR3 DNA reads TGTGCCAGCAGCTCCACCCCGCGCGGCCCCTCCTACAATGAGCAGTTCTTC. Amino acids: CASSSTPRGPSYNEQFF.

The chain is built from TRBV7-9 and TRBJ1-2, with 11 bases matching TRBD1. The V gene end was trimmed by 1 base and the J gene end by 4 bases; junction bases not matched to a gene: 5. CDR1 and CDR2 from the germline V gene are SEHNR and FQNEAQ (reference sequence). This CDR3 contains 16 residues. DNA for the CDR3: TGTGCCAGCAGCTTAGAGAGGACAGGGGGCGCCTATGGCTACACCTTC. As protein: CASSLERTGGAYGYTF.

J is TRBJ2-3 and V is TRBV25-1, with 9 positions matching TRBD2. Germline V lookup: CDR1 MGHDK, CDR2 SYGVNS. The CDR3 runs 16 residues. Germline trimming cut 8 bases from V and 2 bases from J; bases unmatched to any gene: 11. The CDR3 region has the DNA TGTGCCAGCTCACCTCTAGCGGGGAGATTCACAGATACGCAGTATTTT. Its protein product is CASSPLAGRFTDTQYF.

The chain links TRBV4-2 to TRBJ2-1, with TRBD1 matching over 7 bases. The CDR3 loop spans 15 amino acids. CDR1 LGHNA and CDR2 YNFKEQ come from the germline V gene. V shed 0 bases, J shed 2 bases, and the junction held 1 base outside the gene matches. CDR3 region: CASSQDQGAYNEQFF. DNA of the CDR3: TGTGCCAGCAGCCAAGATCAGGGGGCCTACAATGAGCAGTTCTTC.

The rearrangement uses TRBV6-1 and TRBJ1-2; no firm D call. Trimming took 4 bases from V and 5 from J, leaving 14 bases between them. Germline-derived CDR1 and CDR2 are MNHNS and SASEGT. The CDR3 runs to 14 residues. CDR3 in amino acids: CASSVVGQRYGYTF. CDR3 DNA: TGTGCCAGCAGTGTGGTCGGGCAGCGGTATGGCTACACCTTC.

The chain combines TRBV5-4 with TRBJ1-1; D may be TRBD1 (5 bases). The germline V gene has CDR1 SGHNT and CDR2 YYREEE (reference sequence). Trimming pared 0 bases from V and 3 bases from J, leaving 9 bases between. The CDR3 consists of 14 residues. CDR3 nucleotide sequence: TGTGCCAGCAGCTTGGTTGTAGGGGACACTGAAGCTTTCTTT. Its protein product is CASSLVVGDTEAFF.

The gene calls are TRBV5-6 and TRBJ2-3, with 7 bases that match TRBD2. The CDR3 covers 14 residues. V shed 4 bases, J shed 0 bases, and the junction held 2 bases outside the gene matches. Per germline, CDR1 SGHDT and CDR2 YYEEEE. The CDR3 sequence: CASSNGGSTDTQYF. CDR3 bases: TGTGCCAGCAGCAACGGGGGGAGCACAGATACGCAGTATTTT.